One sample yielded the 3 T cell receptor beta chains listed below, sequenced in a study of T cells in Graves' hyperthyroidism and ophthalmopathy. RNA transcripts were the template for amplifying TCR beta CDR3 regions. First-round RT-PCR targeting the TCR CDR3 was performed with the HTBI primer set. Via MiXCR, TCRdb re-called the multiplex PCR reads, giving one row per CDR3 protein. Of 530,000 or so distinct CDR3 sequences in the sample, roughly 46% are singletons; the top ten hold around 7.7%. The sequencing input was peripheral blood or thyroid tissue (not recorded which). The receptor set was obtained from a woman in her late teens or twenties with Graves' hyperthyroidism.

At least ten counts were recorded for this clonotype. The chain's CDR3 is CAIKTTGTGDTEAFF. The CDR3 coding sequence is TGTGCCATCAAAACAACAGGGACAGGGGACACTGAAGCTTTCTTT. The chain is built from TRBV10-3 and TRBJ1-1; 10 positions match TRBD1. The CDR3 extends over 15 amino acids. Trimming at V came to 7 bases and at J to 3 bases, leaving 8 bases not matched to a gene. Germline CDR1 reads ENHRY; CDR2 reads SYGVKD.

In its sample, this clonotype was seen many times. The V and J genes are TRBV5-6 and TRBJ2-5; 8 bases align to TRBD1. Germline lookup yields CDR1 SGHDT and CDR2 YYEEEE. The CDR3 sequence is 13 residues long. Trimming removed 4 bases from V and 4 bases from J; junction bases left unmatched: 3. The CDR3 bases are TGTGCCAGCAGCCGGGACAGGAGAGAGACCCAGTACTTC. This encodes CASSRDRRETQYF.

As to this clonotype: At one end the junction does not follow the germline gene, possibly because of a read error. This chain connects TRBV7-2 to TRBJ2-1; TRBD1 or TRBD2 may be the D gene (5 bases each). CDR1 SGHTA and CDR2 FQGNSA come from the germline V gene. The CDR3 loop spans 11 amino acids. CDR3 in DNA: TGTGCCAGCAGCCCCAGGGTCTCGGGGAACTTC. This encodes CASSPRVSGNF.